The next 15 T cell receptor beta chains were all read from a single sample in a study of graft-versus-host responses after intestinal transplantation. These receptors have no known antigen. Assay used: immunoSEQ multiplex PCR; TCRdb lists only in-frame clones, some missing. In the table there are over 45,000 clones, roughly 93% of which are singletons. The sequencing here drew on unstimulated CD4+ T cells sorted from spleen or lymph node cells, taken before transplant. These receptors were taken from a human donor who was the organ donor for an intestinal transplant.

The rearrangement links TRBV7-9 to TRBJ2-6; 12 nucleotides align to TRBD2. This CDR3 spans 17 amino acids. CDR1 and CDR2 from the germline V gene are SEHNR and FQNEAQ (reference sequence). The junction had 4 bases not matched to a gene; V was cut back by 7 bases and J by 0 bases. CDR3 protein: CASTLTSGGSGANVLTF. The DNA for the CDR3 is TGTGCCAGCACGCTGACTAGCGGGGGCTCTGGGGCCAACGTCCTGACTTTC.

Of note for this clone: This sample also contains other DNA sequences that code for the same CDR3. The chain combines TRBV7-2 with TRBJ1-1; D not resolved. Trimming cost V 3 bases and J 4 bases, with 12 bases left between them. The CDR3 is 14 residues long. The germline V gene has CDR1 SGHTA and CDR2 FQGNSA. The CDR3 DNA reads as TGTGCCAGCAGCTTGGCCCCCCGGGCCACTGAAGCTTTCTTT. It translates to CASSLAPRATEAFF.

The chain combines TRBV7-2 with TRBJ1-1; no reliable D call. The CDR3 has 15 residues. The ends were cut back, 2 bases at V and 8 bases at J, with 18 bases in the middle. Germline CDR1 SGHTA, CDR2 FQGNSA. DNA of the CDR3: TGTGCCAGCAGCTTACACCACCCTAGGGTGGGGGAAGCTTTCTTT. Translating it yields CASSLHHPRVGEAFF.

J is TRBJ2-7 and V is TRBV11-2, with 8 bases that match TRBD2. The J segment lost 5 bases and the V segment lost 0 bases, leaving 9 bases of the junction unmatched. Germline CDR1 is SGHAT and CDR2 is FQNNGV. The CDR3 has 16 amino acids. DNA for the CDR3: TGTGCCAGCAGCTTAGATCGTCGGGGGGGTTCGGACGAGCAGTACTTC. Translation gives CASSLDRRGGSDEQYF.

The CDR3 DNA sequence: TGCGCCAGCAGCGTTGCGGGACTCCGGTACACTGAAGCTTTCTTT. Translating it yields CASSVAGLRYTEAFF. The chain carries TRBV5-1 and TRBJ1-1, with D tentatively TRBD1 (5 bases). V gave up 4 bases and J gave up 3 bases, with 16 bases separating them. Germline V gene sequence: CDR1 SGHRS, CDR2 YFSETQ. The CDR3 has 15 amino acids.

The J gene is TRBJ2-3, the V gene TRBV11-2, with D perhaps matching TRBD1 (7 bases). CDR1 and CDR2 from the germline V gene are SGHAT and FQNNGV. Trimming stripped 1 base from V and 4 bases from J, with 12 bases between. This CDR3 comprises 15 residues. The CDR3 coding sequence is TGTGCCAGCAGCTTAGCTGGCAGGGGGGCAGATACGCAGTATTTT. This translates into CASSLAGRGADTQYF.

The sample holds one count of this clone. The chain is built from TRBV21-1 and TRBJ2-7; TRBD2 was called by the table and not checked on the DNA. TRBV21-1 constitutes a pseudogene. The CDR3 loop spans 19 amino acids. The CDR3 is CASSKKTVNASGDSYEQYF. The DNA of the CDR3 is TGTGCCAGCAGCAAAAAAACCGTGAATGCTAGCGGTGATTCCTACGAGCAGTACTTC.

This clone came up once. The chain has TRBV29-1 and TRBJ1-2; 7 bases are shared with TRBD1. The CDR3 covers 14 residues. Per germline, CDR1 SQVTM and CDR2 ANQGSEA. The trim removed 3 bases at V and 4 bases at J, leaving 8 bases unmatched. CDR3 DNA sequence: TGCAGCGTTGATCCCACAGGGGTCGGCTATGGCTACACCTTC. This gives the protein CSVDPTGVGYGYTF.

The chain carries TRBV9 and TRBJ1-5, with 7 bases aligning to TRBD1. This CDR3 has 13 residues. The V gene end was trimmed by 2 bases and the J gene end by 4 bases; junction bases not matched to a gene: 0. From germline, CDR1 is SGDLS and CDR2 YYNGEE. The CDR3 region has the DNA TGTGCCAGCAGCGTGACAGGGAATCAGCCCCAGCATTTT. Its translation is CASSVTGNQPQHF.

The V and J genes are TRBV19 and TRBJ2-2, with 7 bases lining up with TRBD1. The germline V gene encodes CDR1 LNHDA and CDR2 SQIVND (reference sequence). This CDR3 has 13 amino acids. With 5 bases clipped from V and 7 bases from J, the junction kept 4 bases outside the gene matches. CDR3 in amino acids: CASSYRGVGELFF. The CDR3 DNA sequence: TGTGCCAGTAGTTACAGGGGTGTCGGGGAGCTGTTTTTT.

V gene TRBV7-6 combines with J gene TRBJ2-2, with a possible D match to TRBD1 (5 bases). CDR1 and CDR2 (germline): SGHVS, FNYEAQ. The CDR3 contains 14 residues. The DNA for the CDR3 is TGTGCTAATAAGGCAGGGTTAAACACCGGGGAGCTGTTTTTT. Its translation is CANKAGLNTGELFF.

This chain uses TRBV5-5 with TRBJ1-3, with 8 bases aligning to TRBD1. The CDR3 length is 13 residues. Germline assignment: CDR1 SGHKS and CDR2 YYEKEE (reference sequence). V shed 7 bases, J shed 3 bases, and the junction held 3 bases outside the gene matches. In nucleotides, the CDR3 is TGTGCCAGCCTACAGGGGGTTGGAAACACCATATATTTT. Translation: CASLQGVGNTIYF.

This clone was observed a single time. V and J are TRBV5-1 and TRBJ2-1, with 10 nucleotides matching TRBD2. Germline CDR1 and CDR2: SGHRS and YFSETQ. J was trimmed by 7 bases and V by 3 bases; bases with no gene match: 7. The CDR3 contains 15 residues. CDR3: CASSSERGGRNEQFF. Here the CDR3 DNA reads TGCGCCAGCAGCTCTGAGCGGGGGGGCCGAAATGAGCAGTTCTTC.

The CDR3 bases are TGTGCCAGCAGCCTAACGGGAGGACCGGATACGCAGTATTTT. Its translation is CASSLTGGPDTQYF. The chain uses TRBV13 and TRBJ2-3; 7 bases fit TRBD2. The germline V gene has CDR1 PRHDT and CDR2 FYEKMQ (reference sequence). The CDR3 has 14 residues. J lost 6 bases, V lost 5 bases, and 8 bases had no gene match.

The CDR3 coding sequence is TGTGCCAGCAGCTTGGGCACCAGGGACATCGACTATGGCTACACCTTC. Residues: CASSLGTRDIDYGYTF. The genes are TRBV5-4 and TRBJ1-2, with D possibly matching TRBD1 (6 bases). Germline CDR1 and CDR2: SGHNT and YYREEE (reference sequence). The CDR3 is 16 residues long. The V end was cut by 0 bases, the J end by 3 bases, with 15 bases between.